The 28 T cell receptor beta chains reported below all come from one sample, sequenced in a study of identical twins. TCRdb analysed the 5' RACE reads with MiXCR anew, one entry per CDR3 protein. The sample records 400,000 to 550,000 distinct CDR3 sequences, approximately 22% being singletons. These sequences were also reported in another study, on T cells expressing NK-cell markers.

Sequencing was done on a sample of CD4+ T cells sorted from blood. These receptors came from a woman younger than 30 in good health.

The chain is built from TRBV7-9 and TRBJ2-1; 7 bases match TRBD2. Germline assignment: CDR1 SEHNR and CDR2 FQNEAQ (reference sequence). The trim removed 5 bases at V and 0 bases at J, leaving 7 bases unmatched. The CDR3 is made up of 16 amino acids. Here the CDR3 reads CASSPTRGSSYNEQFF. CDR3 sequence (DNA): TGTGCCAGCAGCCCAACGCGGGGGAGCTCCTACAATGAGCAGTTCTTC.

This rearrangement joins TRBV20-1 to TRBJ2-1; 11 nucleotides match TRBD2. This CDR3 contains 14 residues. Germline V CDR1 and CDR2: DFQATT, SNEGSKA (reference sequence). The junction had 8 bases not matched to a gene; V was cut back by 6 bases and J by 7 bases. The chain's CDR3 is CSAGTSGQRNEQFF. The CDR3 bases are TGCAGTGCAGGGACTAGCGGACAACGGAATGAGCAGTTCTTC.

This chain joins TRBV20-1 and TRBJ2-7; 10 bases fit TRBD2. CDR3 size: 16 residues. CDR1 and CDR2 (germline): DFQATT, SNEGSKA (reference sequence). The junction had 10 bases not matched to a gene; V was cut back by 2 bases and J by 3 bases. The CDR3 sequence is CSARSGVTSGFYEQYF. The CDR3 region has the DNA TGCAGTGCTAGATCGGGTGTGACTAGCGGGTTCTACGAGCAGTACTTC.

The chain employs TRBV29-1 and TRBJ2-1, with TRBD1 identical over 9 bases. This CDR3 spans 18 amino acids. V lost 7 bases and J lost 0; bases outside the gene matches: 16. Germline V gene sequence: CDR1 SQVTM, CDR2 ANQGSEA. This CDR3 is CSADGTGISASSYNEQFF. CDR3 coding DNA: TGCAGCGCAGACGGGACAGGGATTTCCGCGAGCTCCTACAATGAGCAGTTCTTC.

The chain couples TRBV5-6 to TRBJ2-7; D is perhaps TRBD2 (6 bases). CDR3 length: 13 residues. Germline CDR1 and CDR2: SGHDT and YYEEEE. Deletions cut 6 bases from V and 7 bases from J, with 17 bases between. The DNA of the CDR3 is TGTGCCAGCACTCTGTGGGGGACTCGAGAGCAGTACTTC. This encodes CASTLWGTREQYF.

This clonotype was detected only a few times. The rearrangement uses TRBV20-1 and TRBJ2-3, with 11 bases fitting TRBD2. The CDR3 sequence is 16 residues long. CDR1 is DFQATT and CDR2 is SNEGSKA in the germline V gene (reference sequence). J was trimmed by 2 bases and V by 3 bases; bases with no gene match: 7. Here the CDR3 reads CSASPTSGGPTDTQYF. DNA for the CDR3: TGCAGTGCTAGCCCAACTAGCGGGGGACCCACAGATACGCAGTATTTT.

The rearrangement joins TRBV20-1 to TRBJ1-6; D gene ambiguous. Germline V gives CDR1 DFQATT, CDR2 SNEGSKA (reference sequence). CDR3 size: 13 residues. The V end was cut by 3 bases, the J end by 5 bases, with 8 bases between. CDR3 sequence reads: CSARDVDNSPLHF. The DNA for the CDR3 is TGCAGTGCTAGGGACGTTGATAATTCACCCCTCCACTTT.

This clonotype was seen only a few times. This chain links TRBV5-4 with TRBJ2-7; D gene ambiguous. Germline V CDR1 and CDR2: SGHNT, YYREEE (reference sequence). V lost 5 bases, J lost 5 bases, and 14 bases lay in between. The CDR3 runs to 13 residues. The CDR3 DNA reads TGTGCCAGCAGTTCCGCCGGACCGAACGAGCAGTACTTC. Translated: CASSSAGPNEQYF.

The V and J genes are TRBV9 and TRBJ2-2; D tentatively fits TRBD1 or TRBD2 (6 bases each). The CDR3 extends over 15 amino acids. Trimming stripped 2 bases from V and 5 bases from J, with 13 bases between. The germline CDR1 and CDR2 sequences are SGDLS and YYNGEE. The CDR3 region has the DNA TGTGCCAGCAGCGTTTACGGGGGCGCAACCGGGGAGCTGTTTTTT. Amino acids: CASSVYGGATGELFF.

V and J are TRBV3-1 and TRBJ2-2; 7 bases agree with TRBD2. Trimming at V came to 3 bases and at J to 5 bases, leaving 9 bases not matched to a gene. Germline V gives CDR1 LGHDT, CDR2 YNNKEL (reference sequence). The CDR3 consists of 16 residues. This chain's CDR3 is CASSHLRGVRTGELFF. In DNA, the CDR3 is TGTGCCAGCAGCCACCTTCGGGGGGTGAGGACCGGGGAGCTGTTTTTT. The whole variable domain, remainder taken from reference TRBV3-1 and TRBJ2-2, is DTAVSQTPKYLVTQMGNDKSIKCEQNLGHDTMYWYKQDSKKFLKIMFSYNNKELIINETVPNRFSPKSPDKAHLNLHINSLELGDSAVYFCASSHLRGVRTGELFFGEGSRLTVL.

The chain uses TRBV20-1 and TRBJ1-5, with TRBD1 matching over 9 bases. The V segment lost 3 bases and the J segment 5 bases; nucleotides outside the gene matches: 5. Germline V gives CDR1 DFQATT, CDR2 SNEGSKA (reference sequence). The CDR3 is made up of 14 amino acids. CDR3 sequence (DNA): TGCAGTGCTAGCGGGGACAGGGATGATCAGCCCCAGCATTTT. This gives the protein CSASGDRDDQPQHF.

This clonotype has a count of ten or more. The chain employs TRBV12-3 or TRBV12-4 and TRBJ2-1; D is unclear. The CDR3 totals 15 residues. With 10 bases removed from V and 0 bases from J, the gap between germline ends came to 16 bases. CDR3 residues: CATLPWGSSYNEQFF. CDR3 bases: TGTGCCACGCTACCATGGGGAAGCTCCTACAATGAGCAGTTCTTC.

V and J are TRBV7-9 and TRBJ1-1; possible D gene TRBD1, 5 bases. This CDR3 is 12 amino acids long. V was cut by 8 bases and J by 5 bases, with 12 bases left in between. From germline, CDR1 is SEHNR and CDR2 FQNEAQ (reference sequence). CDR3 sequence reads: CASRGEGTEAFF. In DNA, the CDR3 is TGTGCCAGCCGGGGAGAGGGGACTGAAGCTTTCTTT.

The J gene is TRBJ1-5, the V gene TRBV7-8; D not certain. Germline CDR1 reads SGHVS; CDR2 reads FQNEAQ. This CDR3 spans 14 amino acids. The V gene lost 0 bases and the J gene lost 4 bases, with 7 bases spanning the gap. CDR3 DNA sequence: TGTGCCAGCAGCTTAGCGCGGGGAAATCAGCCCCAGCATTTT. Protein: CASSLARGNQPQHF.

This clonotype was observed at least ten times. The rearrangement joins TRBV29-1 to TRBJ2-7, with D maybe TRBD1 (6 bases). CDR1 and CDR2 from the germline V gene are SQVTM and ANQGSEA. V was cut by 8 bases and J by 2 bases, with 16 bases left in between. The CDR3 loop spans 13 amino acids. The CDR3 DNA reads as TGCAGCTTTCGACGGACAGACCCCTACGAGCAGTACTTC. Translating gives CSFRRTDPYEQYF.

The table lists this clonotype with a few counts. The chain employs TRBV5-1 and TRBJ2-3; no reliable D call. V shed 1 base and J shed 6 bases, with 9 bases lying between them. The CDR3 runs 13 residues. Germline V gives CDR1 SGHRS, CDR2 YFSETQ. Here the CDR3 DNA reads TGCGCCAGCAGCTTGAATCGGGTGGATACGCAGTATTTT. Amino acids: CASSLNRVDTQYF.

This clonotype was seen only a few times. The rearrangement uses TRBV20-1 and TRBJ2-1; D possibly corresponds to TRBD2 (5 bases). Germline CDR1 DFQATT, CDR2 SNEGSKA (reference sequence). The CDR3 extends over 11 amino acids. The V and J ends lost 5 bases and 8 bases respectively, with 10 bases between them. CDR3 protein: CSASLGDEQFF. The CDR3 nucleotides are TGCAGTGCTTCCCTCGGGGATGAGCAGTTCTTC.

This clonotype was counted ten times or more. The chain carries TRBV29-1 and TRBJ2-1, with D uncertain. Trimming removed 4 bases at V and 0 bases at J, with 16 bases between. There are 16 residues in the CDR3. Germline lookup yields CDR1 SQVTM and CDR2 ANQGSEA. This chain's CDR3 is CSVVISDTSSYNEQFF. CDR3 nucleotides: TGCAGCGTTGTTATTAGTGACACAAGCTCCTACAATGAGCAGTTCTTC.

In this sample, this clonotype turned up a few times. This chain connects TRBV20-1 to TRBJ2-1, with 13 bases lining up with TRBD2. The CDR3 is 16 residues long. In germline, CDR1 is DFQATT, CDR2 SNEGSKA (reference sequence). J was trimmed by 7 bases and V by 5 bases; bases with no gene match: 11. In DNA form, the CDR3 reads TGCAGTGCTTCCTTTCCGGGACTAGCGGGACAAAATGAGCAGTTCTTC. Translating it yields CSASFPGLAGQNEQFF.

This clonotype has just a few counts. Here the CDR3 DNA reads TGCAGTGCTGCAAGCGGGGCCACAGATACGCAGTATTTT. Its translation is CSAASGATDTQYF. The genes are TRBV20-1 and TRBJ2-3, with 7 bases lining up with TRBD2. The V and J ends lost 5 bases and 2 bases, in that order; junction bases with no gene match: 4. CDR3 length equals 13 residues. The germline gives CDR1 DFQATT, CDR2 SNEGSKA (reference sequence).

The chain combines TRBV12-3 or TRBV12-4 with TRBJ1-2; 7 bases fit TRBD1. This CDR3 comprises 14 residues. V lost 7 bases, J lost 2 bases, and 7 bases stayed unmatched. CDR3 DNA sequence: TGTGCCAGCATTTCTGGCAGGGGGAACTATGGCTACACCTTC. Residues: CASISGRGNYGYTF.

CDR3 DNA: TGTGCCAGCAGTTTCTTTGGGCTGCGGGGACCGAATGAGCAGTTCTTC. It specifies CASSFFGLRGPNEQFF. This chain links TRBV6-5 with TRBJ2-1, with D perhaps TRBD2 (6 bases). CDR1 and CDR2 (germline): MNHEY, SVGAGI. This CDR3 has 16 residues. V lost 4 bases and J 7 bases, leaving 20 bases between the germline ends.

This chain connects TRBV12-3 or TRBV12-4 to TRBJ2-1; D not resolved. V was cut by 3 bases and J by 7 bases, with 19 bases left in between. This CDR3 is built from 16 residues. The CDR3 loop reads CASSFRATSFGNEQFF. As DNA, the CDR3 is TGTGCCAGCAGTTTTAGGGCGACCAGCTTCGGGAATGAGCAGTTCTTC.

The rearrangement uses TRBV19 and TRBJ1-5; no definite D call. CDR3 length equals 14 residues. V lost 4 bases and J 0 bases, leaving 7 bases between the germline ends. From germline, CDR1 is LNHDA and CDR2 SQIVND (reference sequence). Written as DNA, the CDR3 is TGTGCCAGTAGTAGGTTCACTAGCAATCAGCCCCAGCATTTT. This gives the protein CASSRFTSNQPQHF. Full variable domain (outside the CDR3, taken from reference TRBV19 and TRBJ1-5): DGGITQSPKYLFRKEGQNVTLSCEQNLNHDAMYWYRQDPGQGLRLIYYSQIVNDFQKGDIAEGYSVSREKKESFPLTVTSAQKNPTAFYLCASSRFTSNQPQHFGDGTRLSIL.

This clonotype was recorded a few times. The chain joins TRBV12-3 or TRBV12-4 to TRBJ2-1; a possible D gene is TRBD2 (5 bases). CDR3 length equals 15 residues. V was shortened by 4 bases and J by 0 bases, with 10 bases between the two germline ends. CDR3 sequence reads: CASSSSGLSYNEQFF. In nucleotides, the CDR3 is TGTGCCAGCAGTTCCAGCGGTCTCTCCTACAATGAGCAGTTCTTC.

This clonotype was seen repeatedly, ten times or more. This chain joins TRBV5-1 and TRBJ2-1; D not certain. Germline values: CDR1 SGHRS, CDR2 YFSETQ. The CDR3 is 12 residues long. The V end lost 4 bases, the J end lost 6 bases, and 8 bases lay between the germline ends. This chain's CDR3 is CASSGLGNEQFF. The CDR3 coding sequence is TGCGCCAGCAGCGGGTTGGGCAATGAGCAGTTCTTC.

This clonotype was seen only a few times. The rearrangement joins TRBV6-5 to TRBJ2-7, with 7 bases matching TRBD2. The ends lost 2 bases at V and 5 bases at J; junction bases unmatched: 6. This CDR3 has 14 amino acids. The germline gives CDR1 MNHEY, CDR2 SVGAGI. The CDR3 DNA is TGTGCCAGCAGTTACAGGGAGGGAGGCGACGAGCAGTACTTC. Encoded protein: CASSYREGGDEQYF.

This clonotype has a handful of counts. The rearrangement joins TRBV6-1 to TRBJ2-6; either TRBD1 or TRBD2 may supply D (5 bases each). This CDR3 region has 15 residues. V shed 6 bases and J shed 4 bases, with 13 bases lying between them. The germline CDR1 and CDR2 sequences are MNHNS and SASEGT. CDR3 sequence (DNA): TGTGCCAGCAGGAAAGGGACCGCCGGGGCCAACGTCCTGACTTTC. This sequence encodes CASRKGTAGANVLTF.